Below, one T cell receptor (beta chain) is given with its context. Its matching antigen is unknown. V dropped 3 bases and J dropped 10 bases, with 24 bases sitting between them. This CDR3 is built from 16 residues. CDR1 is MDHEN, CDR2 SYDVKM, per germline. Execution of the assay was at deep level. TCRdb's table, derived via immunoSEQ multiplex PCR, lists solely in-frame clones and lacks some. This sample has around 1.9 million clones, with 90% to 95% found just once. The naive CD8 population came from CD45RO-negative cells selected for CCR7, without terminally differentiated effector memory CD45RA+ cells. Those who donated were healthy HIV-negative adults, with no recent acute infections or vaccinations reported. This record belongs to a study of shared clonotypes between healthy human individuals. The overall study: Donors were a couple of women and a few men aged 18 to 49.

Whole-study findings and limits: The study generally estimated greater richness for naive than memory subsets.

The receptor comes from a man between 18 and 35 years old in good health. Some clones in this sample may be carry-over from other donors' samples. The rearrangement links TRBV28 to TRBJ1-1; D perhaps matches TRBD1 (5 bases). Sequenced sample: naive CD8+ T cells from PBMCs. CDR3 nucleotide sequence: TGTGCCAGCAGTTTGATTCTTACAGGTAATTCCGGTGGAGCTTTCTTT. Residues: CASSLILTGNSGGAFF. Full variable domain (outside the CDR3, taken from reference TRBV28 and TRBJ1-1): DVKVTQSSRYLVKRTGEKVFLECVQDMDHENMFWYRQDPGLGLRLIYFSYDVKMKEKGDIPEGYSVSREKKERFSLILESASTNQTSMYLCASSLILTGNSGGAFFGQGTRLTVV.